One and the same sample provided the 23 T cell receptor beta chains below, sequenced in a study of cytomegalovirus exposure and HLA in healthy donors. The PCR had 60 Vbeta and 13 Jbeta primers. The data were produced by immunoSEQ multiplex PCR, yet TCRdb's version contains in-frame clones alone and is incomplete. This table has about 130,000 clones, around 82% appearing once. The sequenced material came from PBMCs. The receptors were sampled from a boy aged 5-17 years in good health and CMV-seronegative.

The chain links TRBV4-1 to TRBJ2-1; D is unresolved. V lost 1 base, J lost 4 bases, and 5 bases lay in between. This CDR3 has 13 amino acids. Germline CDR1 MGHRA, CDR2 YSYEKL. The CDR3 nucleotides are TGCGCCAGCAGCCAAGTCCCATACAATGAGCAGTTCTTC. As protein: CASSQVPYNEQFF.

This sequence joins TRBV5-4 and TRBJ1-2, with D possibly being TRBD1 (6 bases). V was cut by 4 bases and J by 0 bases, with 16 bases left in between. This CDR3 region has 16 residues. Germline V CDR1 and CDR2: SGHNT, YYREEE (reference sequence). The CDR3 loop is CASSPGQTSTNYGYTF. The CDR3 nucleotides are TGTGCCAGCAGCCCCGGACAGACCTCTACTAACTATGGCTACACCTTC.

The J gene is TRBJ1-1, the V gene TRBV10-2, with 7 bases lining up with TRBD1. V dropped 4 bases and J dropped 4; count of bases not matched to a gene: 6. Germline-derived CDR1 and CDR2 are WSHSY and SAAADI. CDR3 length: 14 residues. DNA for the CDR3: TGCGCCAGCAGTGTTACAGGGGCGGGCACTGAAGCTTTCTTT. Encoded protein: CASSVTGAGTEAFF.

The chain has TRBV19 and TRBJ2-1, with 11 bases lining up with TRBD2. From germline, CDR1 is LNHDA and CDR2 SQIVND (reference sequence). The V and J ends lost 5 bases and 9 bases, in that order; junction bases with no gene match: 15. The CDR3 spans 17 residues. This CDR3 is CASSPRLAGNGRGEQFF. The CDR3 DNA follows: TGTGCCAGTAGTCCTCGACTAGCGGGGAATGGGCGGGGTGAGCAGTTCTTC.

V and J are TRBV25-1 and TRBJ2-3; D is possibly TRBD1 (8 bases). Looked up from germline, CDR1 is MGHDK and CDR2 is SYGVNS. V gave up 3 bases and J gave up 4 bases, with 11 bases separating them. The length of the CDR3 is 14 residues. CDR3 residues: CASSDTGGADTQYF. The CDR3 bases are TGTGCCAGCAGTGACACAGGGGGGGCAGATACGCAGTATTTT.

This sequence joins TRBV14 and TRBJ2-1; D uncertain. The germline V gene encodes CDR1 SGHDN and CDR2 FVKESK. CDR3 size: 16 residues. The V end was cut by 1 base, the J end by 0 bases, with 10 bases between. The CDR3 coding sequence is TGTGCCAGCAGCCAAGTATATCCTCTCTCCTACAATGAGCAGTTCTTC. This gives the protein CASSQVYPLSYNEQFF.

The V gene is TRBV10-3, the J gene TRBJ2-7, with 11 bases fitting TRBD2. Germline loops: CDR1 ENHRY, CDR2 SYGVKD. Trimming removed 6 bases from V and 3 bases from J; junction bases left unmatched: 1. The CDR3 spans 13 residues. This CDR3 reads CAIRGLADYEQYF. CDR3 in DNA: TGTGCCATCAGGGGACTAGCGGACTACGAGCAGTACTTC.

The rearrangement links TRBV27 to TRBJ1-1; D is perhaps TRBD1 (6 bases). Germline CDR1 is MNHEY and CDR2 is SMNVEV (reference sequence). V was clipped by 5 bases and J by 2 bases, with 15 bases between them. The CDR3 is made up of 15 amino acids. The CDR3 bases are TGTGCCAGCAGTCCACTACAGGGACCTAACACTGAAGCTTTCTTT. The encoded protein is CASSPLQGPNTEAFF.

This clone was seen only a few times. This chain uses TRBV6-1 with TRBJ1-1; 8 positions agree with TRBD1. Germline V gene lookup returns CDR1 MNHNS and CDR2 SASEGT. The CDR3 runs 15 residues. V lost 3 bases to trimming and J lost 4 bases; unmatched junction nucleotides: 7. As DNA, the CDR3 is TGTGCCAGCAGTGAGGACAGGGTGGCTGCCACTGAAGCTTTCTTT. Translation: CASSEDRVAATEAFF.

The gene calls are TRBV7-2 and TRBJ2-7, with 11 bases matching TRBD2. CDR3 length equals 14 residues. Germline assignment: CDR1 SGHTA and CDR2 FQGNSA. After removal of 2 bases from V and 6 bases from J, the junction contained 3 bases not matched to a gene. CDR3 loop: CASSLWLAGGEQYF. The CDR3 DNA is TGTGCCAGCAGCTTATGGCTAGCGGGAGGCGAGCAGTACTTC. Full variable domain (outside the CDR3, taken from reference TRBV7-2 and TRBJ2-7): GAGVSQSPSNKVTEKGKDVELRCDPISGHTALYWYRQSLGQGLEFLIYFQGNSAPDKSGLPSDRFSAERTGGSVSTLTIQRTQQEDSAVYLCASSLWLAGGEQYFGPGTRLTVT.

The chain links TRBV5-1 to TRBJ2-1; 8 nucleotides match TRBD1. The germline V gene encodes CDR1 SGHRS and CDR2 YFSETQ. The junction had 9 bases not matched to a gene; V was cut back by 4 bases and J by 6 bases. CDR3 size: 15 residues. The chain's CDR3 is CASSLGTGFLNEQFF. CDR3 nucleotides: TGCGCCAGCAGCCTAGGGACAGGATTTCTCAATGAGCAGTTCTTC.

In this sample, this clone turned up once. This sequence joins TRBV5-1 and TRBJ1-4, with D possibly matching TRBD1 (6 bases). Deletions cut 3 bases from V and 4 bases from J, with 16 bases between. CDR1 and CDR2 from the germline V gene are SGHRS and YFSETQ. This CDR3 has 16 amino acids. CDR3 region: CASSWGLTAYNEKLFF. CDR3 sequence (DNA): TGCGCCAGCAGCTGGGGGCTGACGGCTTATAATGAAAAACTGTTTTTT.

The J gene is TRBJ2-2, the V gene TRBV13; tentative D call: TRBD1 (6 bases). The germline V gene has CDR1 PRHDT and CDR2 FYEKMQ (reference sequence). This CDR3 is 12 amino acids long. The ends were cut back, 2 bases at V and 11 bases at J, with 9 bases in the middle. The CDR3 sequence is CASSLRGSELFF. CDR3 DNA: TGTGCCAGCAGCTTAAGGGGGTCAGAGCTGTTTTTT.

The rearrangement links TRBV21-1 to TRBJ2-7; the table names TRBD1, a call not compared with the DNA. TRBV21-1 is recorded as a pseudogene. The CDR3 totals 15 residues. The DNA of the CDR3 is TGTGCCAGCAGCCCCCGGGCAGGGGGGACTGGCGAGCAGTACTTC. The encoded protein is CASSPRAGGTGEQYF.

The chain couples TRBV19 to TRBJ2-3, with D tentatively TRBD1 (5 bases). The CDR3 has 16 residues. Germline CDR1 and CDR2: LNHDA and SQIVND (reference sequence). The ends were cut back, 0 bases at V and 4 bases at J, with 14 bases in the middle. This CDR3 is CASSIESRVRADTQYF. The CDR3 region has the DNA TGTGCCAGTAGTATAGAATCCAGGGTTCGGGCAGATACGCAGTATTTT.

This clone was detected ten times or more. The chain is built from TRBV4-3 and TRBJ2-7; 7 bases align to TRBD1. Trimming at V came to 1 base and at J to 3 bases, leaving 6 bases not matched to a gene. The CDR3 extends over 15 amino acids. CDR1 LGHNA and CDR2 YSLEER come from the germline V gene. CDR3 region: CASSQGRQGVYEQYF. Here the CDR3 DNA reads TGCGCCAGCAGCCAAGGCCGACAGGGTGTCTACGAGCAGTACTTC.

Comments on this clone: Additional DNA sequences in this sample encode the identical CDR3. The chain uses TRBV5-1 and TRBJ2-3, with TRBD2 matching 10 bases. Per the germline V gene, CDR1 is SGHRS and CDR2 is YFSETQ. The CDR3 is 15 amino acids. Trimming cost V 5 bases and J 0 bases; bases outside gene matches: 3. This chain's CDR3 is CASSLAGASTDTQYF. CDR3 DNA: TGCGCCAGCAGTCTAGCGGGAGCTAGCACAGATACGCAGTATTTT.

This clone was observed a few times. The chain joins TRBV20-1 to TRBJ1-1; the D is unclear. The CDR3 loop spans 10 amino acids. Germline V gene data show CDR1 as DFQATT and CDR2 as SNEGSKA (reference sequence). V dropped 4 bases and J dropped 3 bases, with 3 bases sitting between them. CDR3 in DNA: TGCAGTGCTACGTACACTGAAGCTTTCTTT. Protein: CSATYTEAFF.

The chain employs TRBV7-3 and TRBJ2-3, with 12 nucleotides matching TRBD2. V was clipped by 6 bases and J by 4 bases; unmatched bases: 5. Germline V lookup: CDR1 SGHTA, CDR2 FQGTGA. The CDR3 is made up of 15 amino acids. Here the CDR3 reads CASSSSGRGADTQYF. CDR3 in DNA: TGTGCCAGCAGTTCTAGCGGGAGGGGGGCAGATACGCAGTATTTT.

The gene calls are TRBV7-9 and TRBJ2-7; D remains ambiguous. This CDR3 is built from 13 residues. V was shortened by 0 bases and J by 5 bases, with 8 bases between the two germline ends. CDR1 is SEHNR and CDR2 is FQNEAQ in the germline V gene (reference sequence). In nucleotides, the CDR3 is TGTGCCAGCAGCTTAGCGGAAGACAACGAGCAGTACTTC. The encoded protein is CASSLAEDNEQYF.

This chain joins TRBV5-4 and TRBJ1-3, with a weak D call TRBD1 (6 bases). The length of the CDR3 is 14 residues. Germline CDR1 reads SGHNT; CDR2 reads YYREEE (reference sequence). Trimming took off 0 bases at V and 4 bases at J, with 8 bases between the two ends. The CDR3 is CASSLGQGGNTIYF. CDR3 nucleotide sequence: TGTGCCAGCAGCTTGGGTCAGGGGGGAAACACCATATATTTT.

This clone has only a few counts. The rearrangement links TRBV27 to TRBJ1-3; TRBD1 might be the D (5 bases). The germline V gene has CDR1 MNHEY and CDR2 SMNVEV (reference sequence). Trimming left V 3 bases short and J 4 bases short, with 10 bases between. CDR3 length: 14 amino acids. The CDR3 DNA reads TGTGCCAGCAGTTTTTCAGGGTACGGAAACACCATATATTTT. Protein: CASSFSGYGNTIYF.

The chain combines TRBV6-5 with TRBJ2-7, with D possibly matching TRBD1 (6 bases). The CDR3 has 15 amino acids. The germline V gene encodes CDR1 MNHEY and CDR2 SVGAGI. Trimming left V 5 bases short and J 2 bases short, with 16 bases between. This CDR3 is CASSPDEGVAYEQYF. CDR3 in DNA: TGTGCCAGCAGTCCGGACGAGGGGGTAGCCTACGAGCAGTACTTC.